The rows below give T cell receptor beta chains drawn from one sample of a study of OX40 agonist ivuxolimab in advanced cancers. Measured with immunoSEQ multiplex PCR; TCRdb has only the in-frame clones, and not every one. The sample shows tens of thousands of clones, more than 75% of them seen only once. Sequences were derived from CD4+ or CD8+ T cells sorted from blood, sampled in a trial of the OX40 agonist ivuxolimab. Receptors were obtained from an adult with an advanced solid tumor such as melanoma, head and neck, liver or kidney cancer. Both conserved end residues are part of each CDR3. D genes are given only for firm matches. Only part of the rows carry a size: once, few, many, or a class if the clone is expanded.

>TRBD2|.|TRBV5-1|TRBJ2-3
CASSLRPGTSGGHTDTQYF
TGCGCCAGCAGCTTGAGGCCCGGGACTAGCGGGGGGCACACAGATACGCAGTATTTT
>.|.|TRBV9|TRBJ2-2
CASSVAVGTGELFF
TGTGCCAGCAGCGTAGCTGTAGGGACCGGGGAGCTGTTTTTT
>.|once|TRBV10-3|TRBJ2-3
CAIRAADTQYF
TGTGCCATCAGGGCGGCAGATACGCAGTATTTT
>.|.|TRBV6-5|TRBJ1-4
CASSAGFVEEKLFF
TGTGCCAGCAGCGCAGGGTTTGTAGAGGAAAAACTGTTTTTT
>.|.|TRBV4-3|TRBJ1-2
CASSQDRHPIYYGYTF
TGCGCCAGCAGCCAAGATAGACATCCAATATACTATGGCTACACCTTC
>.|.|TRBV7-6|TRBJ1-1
CASSSGRGNTEAFF
TGTGCCAGCAGCTCGGGACGGGGAAACACTGAAGCTTTCTTT
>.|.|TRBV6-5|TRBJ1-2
CASSSSTGPYGYTF
.
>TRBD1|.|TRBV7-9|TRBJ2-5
CASSGQGGEQYF
TGTGCCAGCAGCGGACAGGGAGGAGAGCAGTACTTC
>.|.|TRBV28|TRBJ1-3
CASSRPGIFTGNTIYF
TGTGCCAGCAGTAGGCCGGGCATTTTTACTGGAAACACCATATATTTT
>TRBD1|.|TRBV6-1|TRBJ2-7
CASRDRGSSYEQYF
TGTGCCAGCCGAGACAGGGGAAGCTCCTACGAGCAGTACTTC
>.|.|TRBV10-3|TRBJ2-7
CAISESGAGATYEQYF
TGTGCCATCAGTGAGTCTGGGGCAGGGGCGACCTACGAGCAGTACTTC
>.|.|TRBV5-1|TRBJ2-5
CASSFSRQETQYF
TGCGCCAGCAGCTTTTCCAGACAAGAGACCCAGTACTTC
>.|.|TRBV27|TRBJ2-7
CAAGRGFTYEQYF
TGTGCCGCCGGCAGGGGCTTTACCTACGAGCAGTACTTC
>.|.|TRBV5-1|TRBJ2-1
CASSGLYNEQFF
TGCGCCAGCAGCGGACTGTACAATGAGCAGTTCTTC
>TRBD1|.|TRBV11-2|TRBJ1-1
CASSLSGDSEAFF
TGTGCCAGCAGCTTGTCTGGGGACAGTGAAGCTTTCTTT
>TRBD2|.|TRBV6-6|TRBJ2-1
CASSSPASGRIHEQFF
TGTGCCAGCAGTTCCCCCGCTAGCGGGAGGATCCATGAGCAGTTCTTC
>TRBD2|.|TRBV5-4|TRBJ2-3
CASSHTSAADTQYF
TGTGCCAGCAGCCATACTAGCGCGGCAGATACGCAGTATTTT
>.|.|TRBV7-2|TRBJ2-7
CASSLRSSGFPFEQYF
TGTGCCAGCAGCTTACGGTCATCTGGGTTCCCCTTCGAGCAGTACTTC
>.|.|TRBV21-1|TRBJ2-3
CASRPTPQYF
TGTGCCAGCCGCCCTACTCCGCAGTATTTT
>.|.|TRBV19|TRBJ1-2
CASSIGTGNYGYTF
TGTGCCAGTAGTATTGGTACCGGGAACTATGGCTACACCTTC
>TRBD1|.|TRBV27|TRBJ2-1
CASRGQGRAYNEQFF
TGTGCCAGCAGAGGACAGGGCCGGGCCTACAATGAGCAGTTCTTC
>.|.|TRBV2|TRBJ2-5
CASSGGVETQYF
TGTGCCAGCAGTGGGGGGGTGGAGACCCAGTACTTC
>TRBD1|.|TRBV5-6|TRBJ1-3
CASKSQGARGNTIYF
TGTGCCAGCAAAAGTCAGGGGGCGCGTGGAAACACCATATATTTT
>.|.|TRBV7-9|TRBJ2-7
CASSARLVPEQYF
TGTGCCAGCAGCGCCCGACTAGTTCCCGAGCAGTACTTC
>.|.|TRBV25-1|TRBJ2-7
CASIEVKYHRSYEQYF
TGTGCCAGCATTGAAGTCAAATACCACCGGTCCTACGAGCAGTACTTC
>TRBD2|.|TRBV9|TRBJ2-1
CASSPSGTSNNEQFF
TGTGCCAGCAGCCCCAGCGGGACTTCGAACAATGAGCAGTTCTTC
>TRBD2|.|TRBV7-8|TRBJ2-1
CASSPTSGRDNEQFF
TGTGCCAGCAGCCCGACTAGCGGGAGGGACAATGAGCAGTTCTTC
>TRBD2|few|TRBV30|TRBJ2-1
CAWRRQLAGGPREQFF
TGTGCCTGGAGACGCCAACTAGCGGGGGGGCCTAGAGAGCAGTTCTTC